This T cell receptor (beta chain) stems from a study of vaccination and CD4 T cells after COVID-19. Study context: Each individual in the study obtained two doses of BNT162b2 or mRNA-1273 vaccine. Cells received overlapping spike peptides from SARS-CoV-2, HCoV-NL63, HCoV-OC43 and HCoV-229E as stimulation.

Treatment of the sample: approximately 11-day PBMC culture with coronavirus spike peptide pools or control peptides (ViraFEST assay). The unexposed donor provided CD4+ T cells, which were taken before the COVID-19 pandemic (2011-2018). Comment on this clonotype: The antigen is not known.

CDR1 is SGHTA and CDR2 is FQGNSA in the germline V gene. The V segment lost 7 bases and the J segment 0 bases; nucleotides outside the gene matches: 6. This CDR3 region has 15 residues. The study sequenced cultured CD4+ T cell DNA using the Oncomine TCR Beta short-read assay. DNA came from CD4+ T cells after culture. TCRdb reprocessed the PCR reads with MiXCR, giving one entry per CDR3 protein. The sample shows 10,000 or so distinct CDR3 sequences, about 32% of them seen only once. The clonotype originates from a human donor in good health. The V gene is TRBV7-2, the J gene TRBJ2-3; the match to TRBD2 covers 8 bases. The sequencing input was CD4+ T cells from blood, cultured in vitro. In DNA, the CDR3 is TGTGCCAGCACCCCCGGGGGGGCTAGCACAGATACGCAGTATTTT. Residues: CASTPGGASTDTQYF. Variable domain in full (rest from reference TRBV7-2 and TRBJ2-3): GAGVSQSPSNKVTEKGKDVELRCDPISGHTALYWYRQSLGQGLEFLIYFQGNSAPDKSGLPSDRFSAERTGGSVSTLTIQRTQQEDSAVYLCASTPGGASTDTQYFGPGTRLTVL.